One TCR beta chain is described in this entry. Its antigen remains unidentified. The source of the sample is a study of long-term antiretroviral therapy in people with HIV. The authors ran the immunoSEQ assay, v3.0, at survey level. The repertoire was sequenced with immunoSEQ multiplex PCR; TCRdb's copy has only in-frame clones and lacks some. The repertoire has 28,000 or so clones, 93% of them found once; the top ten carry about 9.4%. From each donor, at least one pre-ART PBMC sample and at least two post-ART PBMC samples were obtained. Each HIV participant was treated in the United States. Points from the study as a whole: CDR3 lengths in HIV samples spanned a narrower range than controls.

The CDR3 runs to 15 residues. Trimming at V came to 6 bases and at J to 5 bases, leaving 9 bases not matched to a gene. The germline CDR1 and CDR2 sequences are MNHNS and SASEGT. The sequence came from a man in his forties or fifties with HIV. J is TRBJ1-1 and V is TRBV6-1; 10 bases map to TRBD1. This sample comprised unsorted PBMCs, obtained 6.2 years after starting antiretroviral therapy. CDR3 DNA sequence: TGTGCCAGCAGCTATTCCGGGACAGGGGTTACTGAAGCTTTCTTT. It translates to CASSYSGTGVTEAFF.